Presented here are 5 T cell receptor beta chains from one specimen sequenced in a study of blood T cells in healthy people across ages. Through a sample-barcoded 5' primer and a J-beta primer mix, a second PCR was run for roughly 6 to 12 cycles. TCRdb re-called the 5' RACE reads with MiXCR, one entry per CDR3 protein. The table lists approximately 1.5 million distinct CDR3 sequences, 30% to 35% of them singletons. Input material: blood. Receptors were obtained from a woman in her 30s in good health.

J is TRBJ2-3 and V is TRBV11-2; D may be TRBD1 (5 bases). The CDR3 spans 15 residues. V lost 5 bases to trimming and J lost 3 bases, with 15 bases between them. Germline values: CDR1 SGHAT, CDR2 FQNNGV. CDR3 bases: TGTGCCAGCAGCCGCTCCCCCAGGGTAACAGATACGCAGTATTTT. Translated, it gives CASSRSPRVTDTQYF.

A few counts support this clonotype. The chain links TRBV4-2 to TRBJ2-7; D is perhaps TRBD1 (5 bases). The CDR3 extends over 12 amino acids. V dropped 10 bases and J dropped 6 bases, with 16 bases sitting between them. Germline lookup yields CDR1 LGHNA and CDR2 YNFKEQ. CDR3 nucleotide sequence: TGTGCCACCCAGGGATCCCCCGGCGAGCAGTACTTC. Protein product: CATQGSPGEQYF.

The gene calls are TRBV9 and TRBJ2-5; no reliable D call. The CDR3 consists of 14 residues. Trimming removed 4 bases at V and 1 base at J, with 11 bases between. Germline V CDR1 and CDR2: SGDLS, YYNGEE. In nucleotides, the CDR3 is TGTGCCAGCAGCCCCCACTCCCTCCAAGAGACCCAGTACTTC. It codes for CASSPHSLQETQYF.

The table lists this clonotype with a count of one. The CDR3, as DNA: TGTGCCAGCAGTCCCCTCAGAGGCGGGAGGCCGGGCGGGGAGCTGTTTTTT. Residues: CASSPLRGGRPGGELFF. The chain has TRBV28 and TRBJ2-2, with 8 bases matching TRBD2. The V gene end was trimmed by 5 bases and the J gene end by 7 bases; junction bases not matched to a gene: 15. Germline-derived CDR1 and CDR2 are MDHEN and SYDVKM. The CDR3 runs 17 residues.

The rearrangement uses TRBV30 and TRBJ1-2; D is uncertain. The ends were cut back, 1 base at V and 12 bases at J, with 12 bases in the middle. The CDR3 totals 11 residues. From germline, CDR1 is GTSNPN and CDR2 SVGIG (reference sequence). CDR3 sequence reads: CAWSEGEVHTF. As DNA, the CDR3 is TGTGCCTGGAGTGAGGGAGAAGTACACACCTTC. Together with reference TRBV30 and TRBJ1-2, the CDR3 gives the full variable domain: SQTIHQWPATLVQPVGSPLSLECTVEGTSNPNLYWYRQAAGRGLQLLFYSVGIGQISSEVPQNLSASRPQDRQFILSSKKLLLSDSGFYLCAWSEGEVHTFGSGTRLTVV.